The rows below give T cell receptor beta chains drawn from one sample of a study of blood T cells in healthy people across ages. TCRdb analysed the 5' RACE reads with MiXCR anew, one entry per CDR3 protein. Among 1 million or so distinct CDR3 sequences, around 25% were seen once, and the ten largest hold 0.75%. The data also belong to a second study, concerning T cells of mothers and their children.

The sample comprised blood. The receptors were sampled from a girl aged 2 to 9 in good health. The CDR3 runs from the conserved cysteine through the conserved F or W. The D gene is left open where the match is weak. Clone size is not always given. Where it is, it says once, few, many or a class for expanded clones.

v_gene	d_gene	j_gene	abundance	CDR3nt	CDR3aa
TRBV11-2	-	TRBJ2-7	few	TGTGCCAGCAGCTCACACAGGGCCTCCTACGAGCAGTACTTC	CASSSHRASYEQYF
TRBV29-1	-	TRBJ2-3	once	TGCAGCGTTGAAGGGCAGACAGATACGCAGTATTTT	CSVEGQTDTQYF
TRBV29-1	TRBD2	TRBJ2-5	few	TGCAGCGTTAGCGGGAGGGCTCAAGAGACCCAGTACTTC	CSVSGRAQETQYF
TRBV7-9	TRBD1	TRBJ1-4	-	TGTGCCAGCAGCTCCCCGGGACAGGGTTATGAAAAACTGTTTTTT	CASSSPGQGYEKLFF
TRBV4-1	-	TRBJ2-7	few	TGCGCCAGCAGCCAAGAGTGGACACCGAACTACGAGCAGTACTTC	CASSQEWTPNYEQYF
TRBV5-1	-	TRBJ1-5	few	TGCGCCAGCAGCTTGGGCGTTGATAGTCAGCCCCAGCATTTT	CASSLGVDSQPQHF
TRBV20-1	-	TRBJ2-3	once	TGCAGTGCTCCTGGGGTTAGGGGTAGAGATACGCAGTATTTT	CSAPGVRGRDTQYF
TRBV9	-	TRBJ2-1	-	TGTGCCAGCAGCGTAGGGGGGCTCAACACAGAAGAGCAGTTCTTC	CASSVGGLNTEEQFF
TRBV29-1	-	TRBJ2-7	few	TGCAGCGTGATTATAGACGAGCAGTACTTC	CSVIIDEQYF
TRBV12-3/TRBV12-4	-	TRBJ1-1	-	TGTGCCGGCAGTTTTGGGCAGGAAACTGAAGCTTTCTTT	CAGSFGQETEAFF
TRBV6-5	TRBD1	TRBJ1-4	many	TGTGCCAGCAGCCCCCCGGGACAGGGGAAAAAACTGTTTTTT	CASSPPGQGKKLFF
TRBV7-8	-	TRBJ2-1	-	TGTGCCAGCAGCTCGGGTCGAGCGGCCCCCTACAATGAGCAGTTCTTC	CASSSGRAAPYNEQFF
TRBV11-2	-	TRBJ2-7	-	TGTGCCAGCAGCTTAGAGCACGGACAGTACTACGAGCAGTACTTC	CASSLEHGQYYEQYF
TRBV29-1	TRBD2	TRBJ2-5	-	TGCAGCGTTATGACTAGCGGGATCAGGGAGACCCAGTACTTC	CSVMTSGIRETQYF
TRBV6-2/TRBV6-3	-	TRBJ2-2	-	TGTGCCAGCAGTGGAGCCTCTAACACCGGGGAGCTGTTTTTT	CASSGASNTGELFF
TRBV3-1	-	TRBJ2-5	-	TGTGCCAGCAGCTCTAATAGCGACCTGTACCAAGAGACCCAGTACTTC	CASSSNSDLYQETQYF
TRBV7-2	-	TRBJ2-7	few	TGTGCCAGCAGCCTAGTCCCAACCTACGAGCAGTACTTC	CASSLVPTYEQYF
TRBV7-2	-	TRBJ2-4	-	TGTGCCAGCAGCCCCCACGGAAACATTCAGTACTTC	CASSPHGNIQYF
TRBV6-2/TRBV6-3	TRBD1	TRBJ2-7	few	TGTGCCAGCAGTTACTCTCCGGGACAGGGATCTTACGAGCAGTACTTC	CASSYSPGQGSYEQYF
TRBV7-9	-	TRBJ2-3	-	TGTGCCAGCAGCTTCCAGCCAGATACGCAGTATTTT	CASSFQPDTQYF